Sequencing of this T cell receptor beta chain was carried out in a study of radiation and T cells in renal cell carcinoma. Overall study: Nephrectomy followed 15 Gy stereotactic body radiation by 4 weeks.

Whole-study results and caveats: Top tumor clonotypes rose in blood 2 weeks post-radiation, then contracted.

Here immunoSEQ multiplex PCR was the method, and the copy in TCRdb shows in-frame clones only, minus some. The sample records 150,000 or so clones, 88% being singletons. Time point here: baseline pretreatment blood. As for treatment: 15 Gy SBRT to primary tumor, nephrectomy 4 weeks later. Serial blood draws occurred at baseline and 2 and 4 weeks post-SBRT. The tumor was a clear cell renal cell carcinoma. V lost 1 base and J 1 base, leaving 10 bases between the germline ends. Germline V CDR1 and CDR2: SEHNR, FQNEAQ (reference sequence). There are 15 residues in the CDR3. This clone was recorded only once. The target antigen is unknown.

The clonotype was recovered from a woman in her 70s with renal cell carcinoma. V and J are TRBV7-9 and TRBJ2-5; D is undetermined. This specimen was blood, taken from a patient whose treatment included radiotherapy and nephrectomy. The CDR3 nucleotides read TGTGCCAGCAGCTTAGGATTACAGCTCCAAGAGACCCAGTACTTC. Translated, it gives CASSLGLQLQETQYF.